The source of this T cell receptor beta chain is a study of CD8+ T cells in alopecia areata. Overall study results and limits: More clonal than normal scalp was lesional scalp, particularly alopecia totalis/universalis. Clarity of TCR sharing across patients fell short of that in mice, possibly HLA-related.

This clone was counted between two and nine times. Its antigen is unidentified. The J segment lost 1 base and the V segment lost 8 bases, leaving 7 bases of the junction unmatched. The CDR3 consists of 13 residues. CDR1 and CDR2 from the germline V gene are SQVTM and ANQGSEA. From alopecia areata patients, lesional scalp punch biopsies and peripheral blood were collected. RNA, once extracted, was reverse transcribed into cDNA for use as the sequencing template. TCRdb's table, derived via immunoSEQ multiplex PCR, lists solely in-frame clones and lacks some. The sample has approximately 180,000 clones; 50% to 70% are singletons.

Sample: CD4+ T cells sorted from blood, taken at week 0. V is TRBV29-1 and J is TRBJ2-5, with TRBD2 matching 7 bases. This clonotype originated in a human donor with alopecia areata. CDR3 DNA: TGCAGCACTGTAGGCGGGGGCCAAGAGACCCAGTACTTC. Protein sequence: CSTVGGGQETQYF.